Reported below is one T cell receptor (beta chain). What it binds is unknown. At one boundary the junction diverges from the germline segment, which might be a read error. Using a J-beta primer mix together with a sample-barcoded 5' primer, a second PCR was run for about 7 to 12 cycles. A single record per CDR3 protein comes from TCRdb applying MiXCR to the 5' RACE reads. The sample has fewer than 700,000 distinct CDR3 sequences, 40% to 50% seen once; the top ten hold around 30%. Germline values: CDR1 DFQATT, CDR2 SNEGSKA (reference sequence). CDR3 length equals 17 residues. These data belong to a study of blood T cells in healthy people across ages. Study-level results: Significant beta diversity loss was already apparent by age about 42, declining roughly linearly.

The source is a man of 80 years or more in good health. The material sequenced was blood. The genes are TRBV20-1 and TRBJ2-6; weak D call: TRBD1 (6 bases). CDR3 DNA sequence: TGCAGTGCTAGAGATCCAGGGGCCGACTCTGGGGCCAACGCCCTGACTTTC. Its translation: CSARDPGADSGANALTF.